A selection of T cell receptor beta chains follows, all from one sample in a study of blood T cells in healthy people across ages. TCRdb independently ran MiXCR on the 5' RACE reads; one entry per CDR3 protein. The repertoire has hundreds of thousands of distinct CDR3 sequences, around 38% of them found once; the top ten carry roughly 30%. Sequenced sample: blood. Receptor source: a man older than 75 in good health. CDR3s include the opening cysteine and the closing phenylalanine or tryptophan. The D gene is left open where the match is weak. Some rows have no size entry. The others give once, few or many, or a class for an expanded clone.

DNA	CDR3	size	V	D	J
TGTGCCAGCAGACAACAGGGGGTGGCGAACACCGGGGAGCTGTTTTTT	CASRQQGVANTGELFF	few	TRBV6-5	TRBD1	TRBJ2-2
TGTGCCAGCAGTGAAGCGCGGATAACTAGCGGCCAAGAGACCCAGTACTTC	CASSEARITSGQETQYF	-	TRBV6-1	TRBD2	TRBJ2-5
TGCAGCGTTGAAGATCCTCTACAGGGTTCCTACAATGAGCAGTTCTTC	CSVEDPLQGSYNEQFF	many	TRBV29-1	-	TRBJ2-1
TGTGCCAGCACAGGAACGATGAGCTCCTACAATGAGCAGTTCTTC	CASTGTMSSYNEQFF	-	TRBV6-2/TRBV6-3	-	TRBJ2-1
TGTGCCAGCAGTTCGGGACGAGAGACCCAGTACTTC	CASSSGRETQYF	many	TRBV28	-	TRBJ2-5
TGTGCCAGTACCCTGGACAGGGGTTCACCCCTCCACTTT	CASTLDRGSPLHF	-	TRBV19	TRBD1	TRBJ1-6
TGTGCCAACAGATTAGCGGGGGCAAGCTCCTACAATGAGCAGTTCTTC	CANRLAGASSYNEQFF	-	TRBV6-2/TRBV6-3	TRBD2	TRBJ2-1
TGTGCCAGCAGCTTTTTATGGAACACCGGGGAGCTGTTTTTT	CASSFLWNTGELFF	-	TRBV5-5	-	TRBJ2-2
TGCAGCGTTGGGCAACCGGGACTAGCATATTCCTACAATGAGCAGTACTTC	CSVGQPGLAYSYNEQYF	-	TRBV29-1	TRBD2	TRBJ2-7
TGCAGTGCTAATACGGACAGGGGCCGATACGAGCAGTACTTC	CSANTDRGRYEQYF	many	TRBV20-1	TRBD1	TRBJ2-7
TGTGCCAGCAGCTTAGCTCTTAACCGGGACGGTGAAGCTTTCTTT	CASSLALNRDGEAFF	once	TRBV7-2	-	TRBJ1-1
TGCGCCAGCAGCCAAGTTGTGTCGGGACTAGCGGTCAGTGAGCAGTTCTTC	CASSQVVSGLAVSEQFF	-	TRBV4-3	TRBD2	TRBJ2-1
TGTGCCAGCAGCCCCCGCCGGACTATGCAAAAAGAGACCCAGTACTTC	CASSPRRTMQKETQYF	-	TRBV11-2	-	TRBJ2-5
TGCAGTGCTAGAGCACCTAGCGGGACTAGCGCGGGCACAGATACGCAGTATTTT	CSARAPSGTSAGTDTQYF	many	TRBV20-1	TRBD2	TRBJ2-3
TGCGCCAGCAGCCACCAGGGTACTGGGGTCAACGTCCTGACTTTC	CASSHQGTGVNVLTF	-	TRBV4-3	-	TRBJ2-6
TGTGCCAGCAGCTTGGGAGCGGGAGTTGGGCACAATGAGCAGTACTTC	CASSLGAGVGHNEQYF	-	TRBV11-2	TRBD2	TRBJ2-7
TGTGCCAGCAGTTCGGGACTAGCGAGTAGCACAGATACGCAGTATTTT	CASSSGLASSTDTQYF	many	TRBV27	TRBD2	TRBJ2-3
TGCAGTGCTCCCCCCGACGAGCAGGGTAGGGCAGATACGCAGTATTTT	CSAPPDEQGRADTQYF	once	TRBV20-1	-	TRBJ2-3
TGTGCCAGCAGCATATCTAGCGGGGGGACCGATACGCAGTATTTT	CASSISSGGTDTQYF	-	TRBV9	TRBD2	TRBJ2-3
TGTGCCAGCAGCTTATCCAGTTACACAGATGCGCAGTATTTT	CASSLSSYTDAQYF	-	TRBV7-9	-	TRBJ2-3
TGCGCCAGCAGCCCTTGGGAGGCTCCCTACGAGCAGTACTTC	CASSPWEAPYEQYF	few	TRBV5-1	-	TRBJ2-7
TGTGCCATCAGTGAAGGGATGAGCTCCTACAATGAGCAGTTCTTC	CAISEGMSSYNEQFF	-	TRBV10-3	-	TRBJ2-1
TGTGCCAGCAGCCAAGACGTCAGGGCTGCTTTCTTT	CASSQDVRAAFF	-	TRBV4-2	-	TRBJ1-1
TGTGCCAGCACCCATTATTTGGACTTACAAGAGACCCAGTACTTC	CASTHYLDLQETQYF	few	TRBV3-1	-	TRBJ2-5
TGTGCCACCAGCCCAACAGGGCAGAACACTGAAGCTTTCTTT	CATSPTGQNTEAFF	few	TRBV15	-	TRBJ1-1
TGCGCCAGCAGGATCGACGCCTACGAGCAGTACTTC	CASRIDAYEQYF	few	TRBV10-2	-	TRBJ2-7
TGTGCCAGCAGCCTGACGTACGGCGGAGAGCAGTTCTTC	CASSLTYGGEQFF	few	TRBV14	-	TRBJ2-1
TGTGCCAGCAGTCAGACAGATATTACGATCTCCTATGGCTACACCTTC	CASSQTDITISYGYTF	few	TRBV12-3/TRBV12-4	-	TRBJ1-2
TGCAGTGCGGCAGACAGGGCCGGTGGCAATCAGCCCCAGCATTTT	CSAADRAGGNQPQHF	-	TRBV20-1	TRBD1	TRBJ1-5
TGTGCCAGCAGCCCCTCGGGGCCTAACTATGGCTACACCTTC	CASSPSGPNYGYTF	-	TRBV7-9	-	TRBJ1-2
TGTGCCAGCAGCTTATCTCTCCGGGACACTGAAGCTTTCTTT	CASSLSLRDTEAFF	few	TRBV11-2	-	TRBJ1-1